This TCR beta chain was captured by sequencing in a study of cytomegalovirus exposure and HLA in healthy donors. Study-level results: Reports credit the classifier with highly specific, highly sensitive diagnosis of cytomegalovirus status. Rarity marked most TCR sequences, yet some public TCRs occurred in many donors. The study recorded 164 TCR beta chains that were cytomegalovirus-associated.

An approximately 130-subject validation cohort, separate from the 666-subject first cohort, supplied the donors. On this clone itself: Its antigen is as yet unknown.

Profiling relied on immunoSEQ multiplex PCR, and the TCRdb table lists in-frame clones only, not all of them. The sample yields 150,000 to 200,000 clones, around nine tenths seen once. Sequencing was done on a sample of PBMCs. This receptor was identified in a man between 18 and 35 years old in good health and CMV-seropositive.

The DNA for the CDR3 is TGTGCCAGCAGTTCCCATAGCGGGGGGGCCCGATACCAAGAGACCCAGTACTTC. Its protein is CASSSHSGGARYQETQYF. The gene calls are TRBV27 and TRBJ2-5, with 11 bases lining up with TRBD2. Germline CDR1 MNHEY, CDR2 SMNVEV (reference sequence). J was trimmed by 0 bases and V by 4 bases; bases with no gene match: 10. The CDR3 totals 18 residues.